This TCR beta chain derives from a study of metastatic and nonmetastatic thyroid tumors. Whole-study context: Repertoires from blood and tumor or nodule tissue of malignant and benign thyroid patients were compared. Overall study results and limits: Malignant thyroid tumors reportedly exceeded benign nodules significantly in TCR beta diversity, with the difference appearing in blood and tumor.

TCRdb re-analyzed the PCR reads through MiXCR. The profile shows about 19,000 clones, roughly a third of them singletons. This clone was picked up a small number of times. Its antigen is unknown. The germline V and J ends were trimmed by 7 bases and 5 bases, with 15 bases remaining between them. Germline values: CDR1 WSHSY, CDR2 SAAADI. The CDR3 runs to 14 residues. All patients were untreated before thyroid surgery. The sequence derives from a female donor with papillary thyroid cancer or a benign thyroid nodule (not recorded which). Some clones in this sample may be carry-over from other donors' samples. The chain couples TRBV10-2 to TRBJ1-5; no reliable D call. The sequenced sample consisted of tumor tissue. The CDR3, as DNA: TGCGCCAGCACTGAAGGAATAACACATCAGCCCCAGCATTTT. It is translated as CASTEGITHQPQHF.